The sequence of this TCR beta chain was determined in a study of cytomegalovirus exposure and HLA in healthy donors. The germline V gene encodes CDR1 MNHNS and CDR2 SASEGT. The CDR3 loop spans 15 amino acids. With 1 base removed from V and 9 bases from J, the gap between germline ends came to 16 bases. The PCR employed 60 Vbeta primers together with 13 Jbeta primers. Clones were sequenced by immunoSEQ multiplex PCR, and TCRdb holds only the in-frame ones, with some missing. The sample shows roughly 150,000 clones, around 83% of them seen only once. The material sequenced was PBMCs. This TCR was recovered from a man aged 50 to 60 in good health and CMV-seropositive. The chain couples TRBV6-1 to TRBJ2-1; D is unclear. The CDR3 sequence: CASSEGVLPACEQFF. For the CDR3, the DNA is TGTGCCAGCAGTGAAGGCGTCCTCCCTGCCTGTGAGCAGTTCTTC.